These T cell receptor beta chains were read from a single sample in a study of blood T cell repertoires in COVID-19. Here immunoSEQ multiplex PCR was the method, and the copy in TCRdb shows in-frame clones only, minus some. The sample records about 140,000 clones, over 70% being singletons. The sequenced material came from peripheral blood. The receptors shown here come from a woman aged 55-69 years with acute or convalescent COVID-19. CDR3s include the opening cysteine and the closing phenylalanine or tryptophan. D genes are given only for firm matches. The listing skips clone size in some rows; elsewhere it reads once, few, many or a size class.

V gene	clone size	J gene	D gene	CDR3 DNA	CDR3 protein
TRBV5-4	.	TRBJ2-2	TRBD2	TGTGCCAGCAGCTCTCGACTAGCGGGAGGGCCTGGCACCGGGGAGCTGTTTTTT	CASSSRLAGGPGTGELFF
TRBV30	.	TRBJ1-5	.	TGTGCCTGGGGATATAGCAATCAGCCCCAGCATTTT	CAWGYSNQPQHF
TRBV6-1	.	TRBJ2-1	TRBD2	TGTGCCAGCAGTGAACTAGCGGGAGGGTATGAGCAGTTCTTC	CASSELAGGYEQFF
TRBV2	.	TRBJ2-1	TRBD2	TGTGCCAGCAGTGGGGGGATTAGCGGGAGTACCTATTCCTACAATGAGCAGTTCTTC	CASSGGISGSTYSYNEQFF
TRBV5-6	few	TRBJ2-7	.	TGTGCCAGCGGATCGGACTTCTACGAGCAGTACTTC	CASGSDFYEQYF
TRBV6-2/TRBV6-3	.	TRBJ1-4	TRBD1	TGTGCCAGCAGCGACCTCCCGGGACAGGGGGGAGAAAAACTGTTTTTT	CASSDLPGQGGEKLFF
TRBV2	.	TRBJ1-2	.	TGTGCCAGCAGTGAAGGGCCCTGGCGGGGCTACACCTTC	CASSEGPWRGYTF
TRBV6-2/TRBV6-3	.	TRBJ1-1	TRBD1	TGTGCCAGCAGCCCTTGGACAGGCCTGGGGAACACTGAAGCTTTCTTT	CASSPWTGLGNTEAFF
TRBV28	.	TRBJ1-2	.	TGTGCCAGCAGTTTTGGCAGGGCGCTATATGGCTACACCTTC	CASSFGRALYGYTF
TRBV16	few	TRBJ1-2	TRBD1	TGTGCCAGCAGCCAATCCCCCGACAGGGCCTATGGCTACACCTTC	CASSQSPDRAYGYTF
TRBV19	.	TRBJ2-7	.	TGTGCCAGTAGTATCCTACACGAGGGAGGCTACGAGCAGTACTTC	CASSILHEGGYEQYF
TRBV15	.	TRBJ1-5	.	TGTGCCACCAGCAGAGATATCAGCGGGGGGGGCCCATGGCCCCAGCATTTT	CATSRDISGGGPWPQHF
TRBV7-2	.	TRBJ2-1	TRBD2	TGTGCCGACCAGGCGGGAGGGTACAATGAGCAGTTCTTC	CADQAGGYNEQFF
TRBV14	.	TRBJ1-1	.	TGTGCCAGCAGCCAAGACAAGACACCAAACACTGAAGCTTTCTTT	CASSQDKTPNTEAFF
TRBV5-6	.	TRBJ2-7	.	TGTGCCAGCAGCTTTGACAGATTTGCCGAGCAGTACTTC	CASSFDRFAEQYF
TRBV5-1	.	TRBJ2-6	.	TGCGCCAGCAGCTTTCTACCAGGGTGGAGCGCCCACTCTGGGGCCAACGTCCTGACTTTC	CASSFLPGWSAHSGANVLTF
TRBV28	.	TRBJ2-7	TRBD2	TGTGCCAGCAGTTCGCCCAGCGGACTAGCGGACCTCTACGAGCAGTACTTC	CASSSPSGLADLYEQYF
TRBV5-6	.	TRBJ2-1	.	TGTGCCAGCAGCTTGGGGAGATTATACAATGAGCAGTTCTTC	CASSLGRLYNEQFF
TRBV29-1	.	TRBJ2-5	.	TGCAGCGCCGGAGGGCCTGTTGAGACCCAGTACTTC	CSAGGPVETQYF
TRBV12-2	.	TRBJ2-1	.	TGTGCAAGTCGCTTAGTGATTAGAGGGCTAGCGGGAAAGTATGCTGAGCAGTTCTTC	CASRLVIRGLAGKYAEQFF
TRBV4-2	.	TRBJ2-5	.	TGTGCCAGCAGCCCGGGCCCGGACAGCCGTGGAGAGACCCAGTACTTC	CASSPGPDSRGETQYF
TRBV7-9	.	TRBJ1-5	.	TGTGCCAGCAGGGCTGAGGGACTTTATCAGCCCCAGCATTTT	CASRAEGLYQPQHF
TRBV14	.	TRBJ2-5	.	TGTGCCAGCAGCCAAGGCCCAGGCAGGCTGGGCCAAGAGACCCAGTACTTC	CASSQGPGRLGQETQYF
TRBV28	.	TRBJ2-2	TRBD1	TGTGCCAGCAGCTTTAGGACAGGTCCTTGGGGCATGGCCGGGGAGCTGTTTTTT	CASSFRTGPWGMAGELFF
TRBV7-9	.	TRBJ1-1	.	TGTGCCAGCAGCTTCGGGGGGCTCGCTGAAGCTTTCTTT	CASSFGGLAEAFF
TRBV7-8	.	TRBJ2-6	.	TGTGCCAGCAGCTTAGCCCCGGGAATTAGGGCCAACGTCCTGACTTTC	CASSLAPGIRANVLTF
TRBV28	.	TRBJ1-1	.	TGTGCCAGCAGTTTTGAAAACCCCGGAGGTGCTTTCTTT	CASSFENPGGAFF
TRBV19	.	TRBJ2-7	TRBD2	TGTGCCAGTGGTAGCGGGAGGATTACCGAGCAGTACTTC	CASGSGRITEQYF
TRBV3-1/TRBV3-2	.	TRBJ2-1	TRBD2	TGTGCCAGCAGCCAAGATCAACCTACTAGCGTCCATGAGCAGTTCTTC	CASSQDQPTSVHEQFF
TRBV11-2	once	TRBJ2-3	.	TGTGCCAGCACCCGGACAGAAGATACGCAGTATTTT	CASTRTEDTQYF
TRBV3-1/TRBV3-2	.	TRBJ2-2	.	TGTGCCAGCAGCCAAGAGGGAGTAACCGGGGAGCTGTTTTTT	CASSQEGVTGELFF
TRBV18	few	TRBJ1-6	.	TGTGCCAGCACATCGGACAGTTTGGATTCACCCCTCCACTTT	CASTSDSLDSPLHF
TRBV27	.	TRBJ1-5	.	TGTGCCAGCTCTTCAGGAGGGTTGCGTCAGCCCCAGCATTTT	CASSSGGLRQPQHF
TRBV19	.	TRBJ1-5	.	TGTGCCAGTAGTATTCCCGGGTTTGAGAGCAATCAGCCCCAGCATTTT	CASSIPGFESNQPQHF
TRBV11-2	.	TRBJ1-2	.	TGTGCCAGCAGCTTAGGAACTACAGTCTATCGCGGGGGCTACACCTTC	CASSLGTTVYRGGYTF
TRBV19	.	TRBJ1-1	.	TGTGCCAGTAGTATCGCCCAGTTCCAGAACACTGAAGCTTTCTTT	CASSIAQFQNTEAFF
TRBV6-6	.	TRBJ1-2	TRBD1	TGTGCCAGCACCCGGGACAGCTATGGCTACACCTTC	CASTRDSYGYTF
TRBV12-3/TRBV12-4	.	TRBJ2-1	TRBD1	TGTGCCAGCAGGGTTGGGCTGGGGACAGGGCAGTTCTTC	CASRVGLGTGQFF
TRBV12-3/TRBV12-4	.	TRBJ2-7	.	TGTGCCAGCAGTTTTCGTGACGAGCAGTACTTC	CASSFRDEQYF
TRBV6-5	.	TRBJ1-1	.	TGTGCCAGCAGTTCGGGACAGAACACTGAAGCTTTCTTT	CASSSGQNTEAFF
TRBV6-4	few	TRBJ1-2	TRBD1	TGTGCCAGCAGGCGCGACTTCGACAGGGGGCGTTCAGTTTGGTATGGCTACACCTTC	CASRRDFDRGRSVWYGYTF
TRBV19	.	TRBJ2-2	TRBD2	TGTGCCACCCGGACTAGCGGCATCACCGGGGAGCTGTTTTTT	CATRTSGITGELFF
TRBV5-6	.	TRBJ1-1	TRBD1	TGTGCCAGCAGCTTGATTGGGACAGGTATCTTCGTAGTTGAAGCTTTCTTT	CASSLIGTGIFVVEAFF
TRBV6-4	few	TRBJ2-1	TRBD2	TGTGCCAGCAGTGAGCTAGCGGGAGTAGATGAGCAGTTCTTC	CASSELAGVDEQFF
TRBV6-4	.	TRBJ1-1	TRBD1	TGTGCCAGCAGCCAAGACAGGGCGAACACTGAAGCTTTCTTT	CASSQDRANTEAFF
TRBV2	.	TRBJ1-1	TRBD1	TGTGCCAGCAGAGCCGGGACAGTCGCCACTGAAGCTTTCTTT	CASRAGTVATEAFF
TRBV6-5	.	TRBJ2-5	.	TGTGCCAGCAGTCCACTCTCGGGGACCCAGTACTTC	CASSPLSGTQYF
TRBV9	few	TRBJ2-1	.	TGTGCCAGCAGCGTAGATGCAGGGCGCAGAAAGAGCTCCTACAATGAGCAGTTCTTC	CASSVDAGRRKSSYNEQFF